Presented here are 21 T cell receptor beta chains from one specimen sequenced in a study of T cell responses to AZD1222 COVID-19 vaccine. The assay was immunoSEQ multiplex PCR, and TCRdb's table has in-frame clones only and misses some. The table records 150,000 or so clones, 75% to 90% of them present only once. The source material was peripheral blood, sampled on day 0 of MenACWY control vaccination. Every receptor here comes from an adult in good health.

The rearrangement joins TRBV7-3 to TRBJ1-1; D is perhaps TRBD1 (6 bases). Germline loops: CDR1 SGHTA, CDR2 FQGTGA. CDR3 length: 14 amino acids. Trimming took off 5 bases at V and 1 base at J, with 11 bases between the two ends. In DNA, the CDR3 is TGTGCCAGCAGCCCGGGACATCGGAACACTGAAGCTTTCTTT. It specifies CASSPGHRNTEAFF.

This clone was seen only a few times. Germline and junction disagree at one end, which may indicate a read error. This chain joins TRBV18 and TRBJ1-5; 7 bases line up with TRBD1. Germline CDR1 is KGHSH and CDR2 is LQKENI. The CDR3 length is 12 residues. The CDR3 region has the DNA TGTGCCAGCTCGCCAGACAACAGGGGCCAGTCTTTT. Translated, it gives CASSPDNRGQSF.

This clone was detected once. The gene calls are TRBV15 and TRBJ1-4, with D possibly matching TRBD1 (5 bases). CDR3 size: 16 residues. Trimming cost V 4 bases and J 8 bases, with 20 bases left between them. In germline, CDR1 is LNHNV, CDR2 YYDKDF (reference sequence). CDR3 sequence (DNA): TGTGCCACCAGCATACCGCGGAGGGGAGAGGGAGAAAAACTGTTTTTT. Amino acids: CATSIPRRGEGEKLFF.

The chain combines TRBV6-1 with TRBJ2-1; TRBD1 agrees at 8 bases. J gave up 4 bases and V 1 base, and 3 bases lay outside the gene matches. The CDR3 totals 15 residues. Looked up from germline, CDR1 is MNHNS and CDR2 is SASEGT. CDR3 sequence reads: CASSEDRGKYNEQFF. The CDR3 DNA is TGTGCCAGCAGTGAAGACAGGGGGAAGTACAATGAGCAGTTCTTC.

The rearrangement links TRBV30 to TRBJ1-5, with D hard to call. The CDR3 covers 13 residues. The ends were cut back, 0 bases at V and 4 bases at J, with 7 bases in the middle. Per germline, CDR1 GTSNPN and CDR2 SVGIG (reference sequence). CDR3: CAWSVTGNQPQHF. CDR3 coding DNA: TGTGCCTGGAGTGTTACGGGGAATCAGCCCCAGCATTTT.

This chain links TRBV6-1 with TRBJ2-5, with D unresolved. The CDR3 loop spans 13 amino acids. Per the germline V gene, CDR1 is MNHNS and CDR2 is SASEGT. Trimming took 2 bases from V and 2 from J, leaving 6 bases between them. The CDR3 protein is CASSELQQETQYF. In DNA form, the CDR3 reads TGTGCCAGCAGTGAATTGCAACAAGAGACCCAGTACTTC.

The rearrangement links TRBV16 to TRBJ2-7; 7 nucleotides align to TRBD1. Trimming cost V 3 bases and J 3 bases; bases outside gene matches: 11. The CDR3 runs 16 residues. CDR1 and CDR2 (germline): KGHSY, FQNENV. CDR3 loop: CASSHKGRGQNYEQYF. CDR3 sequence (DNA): TGTGCCAGCAGCCATAAGGGCAGGGGACAGAACTACGAGCAGTACTTC.

CDR3 region: CASSVGTGGLNGYTF. In DNA, the CDR3 is TGTGCCAGCAGCGTAGGGACAGGGGGGTTGAATGGCTACACCTTC. The chain employs TRBV9 and TRBJ1-2; 10 nucleotides line up with TRBD1. The V and J ends lost 0 bases and 6 bases, in that order; junction bases with no gene match: 5. The CDR3 spans 15 residues. The germline V gene encodes CDR1 SGDLS and CDR2 YYNGEE.

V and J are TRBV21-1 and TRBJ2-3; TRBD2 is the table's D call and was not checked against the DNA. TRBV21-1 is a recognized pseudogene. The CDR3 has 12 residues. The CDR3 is CASSLNTDTQYF. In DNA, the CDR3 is TGTGCCAGCAGCCTTAACACAGATACGCAGTATTTT.

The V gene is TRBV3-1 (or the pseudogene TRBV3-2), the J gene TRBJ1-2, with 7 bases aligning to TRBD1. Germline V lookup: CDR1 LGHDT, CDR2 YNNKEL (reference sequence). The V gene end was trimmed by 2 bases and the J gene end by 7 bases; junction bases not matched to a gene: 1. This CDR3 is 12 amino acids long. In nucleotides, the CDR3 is TGTGCCAGCAGCCAACCAGGGGGTGGCTACACCTTC. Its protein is CASSQPGGGYTF.

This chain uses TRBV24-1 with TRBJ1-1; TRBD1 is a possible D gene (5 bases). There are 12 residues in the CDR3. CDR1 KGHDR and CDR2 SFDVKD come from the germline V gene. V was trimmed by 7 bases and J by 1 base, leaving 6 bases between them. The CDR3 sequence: CATSGANTEAFF. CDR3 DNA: TGTGCCACCAGCGGGGCGAACACTGAAGCTTTCTTT.

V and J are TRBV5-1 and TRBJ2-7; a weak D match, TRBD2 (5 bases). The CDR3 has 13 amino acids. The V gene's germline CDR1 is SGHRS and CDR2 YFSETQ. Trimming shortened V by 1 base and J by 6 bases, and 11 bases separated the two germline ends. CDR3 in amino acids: CASSLPNAGEQYF. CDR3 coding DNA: TGCGCCAGCAGCTTGCCTAATGCGGGCGAGCAGTACTTC.

The CDR3 coding sequence is TGTGCCAGCACCTGGGACAGGGACTACGAGCAGTACTTC. It yields the protein CASTWDRDYEQYF. The rearrangement joins TRBV5-6 to TRBJ2-7, with 9 bases that match TRBD1. Germline CDR1 and CDR2: SGHDT and YYEEEE. The J segment lost 3 bases and the V segment lost 6 bases, leaving 4 bases of the junction unmatched. The CDR3 is made up of 13 amino acids.

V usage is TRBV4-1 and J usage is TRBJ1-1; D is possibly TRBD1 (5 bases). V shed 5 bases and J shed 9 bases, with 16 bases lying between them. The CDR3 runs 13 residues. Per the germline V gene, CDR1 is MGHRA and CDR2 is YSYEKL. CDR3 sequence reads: CASSERGTKKAFF. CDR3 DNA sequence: TGCGCCAGCAGCGAAAGGGGCACCAAAAAAGCTTTCTTT.

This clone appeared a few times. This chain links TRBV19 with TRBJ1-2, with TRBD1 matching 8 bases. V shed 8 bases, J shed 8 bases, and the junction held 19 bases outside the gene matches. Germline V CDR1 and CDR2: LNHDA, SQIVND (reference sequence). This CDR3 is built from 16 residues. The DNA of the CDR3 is TGTGCCAGTTATAACCGGGGACAGGACTCGGTGGTCGGCTACACCTTC. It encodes CASYNRGQDSVVGYTF.

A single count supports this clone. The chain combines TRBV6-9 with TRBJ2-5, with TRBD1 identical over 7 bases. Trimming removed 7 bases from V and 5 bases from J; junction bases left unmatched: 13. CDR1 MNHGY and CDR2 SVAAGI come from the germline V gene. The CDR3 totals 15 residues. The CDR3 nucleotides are TGTGCCAGCACCGAGGGGGCCTGGGGACGGGAGACCCAGTACTTC. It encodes CASTEGAWGRETQYF.

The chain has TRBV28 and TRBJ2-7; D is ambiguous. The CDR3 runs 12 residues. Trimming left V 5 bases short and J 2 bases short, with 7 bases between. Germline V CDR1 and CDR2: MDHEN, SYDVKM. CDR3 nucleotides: TGTGCCAGCAGTGCCCGTACCTACGAGCAGTACGTC. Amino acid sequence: CASSARTYEQYV.

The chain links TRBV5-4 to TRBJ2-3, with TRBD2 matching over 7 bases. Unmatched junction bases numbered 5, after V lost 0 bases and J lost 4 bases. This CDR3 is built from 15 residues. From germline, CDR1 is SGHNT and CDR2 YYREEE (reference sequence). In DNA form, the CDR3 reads TGTGCCAGCAGCTTGGCGACGGGGGGTGCAGATACGCAGTATTTT. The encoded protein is CASSLATGGADTQYF.

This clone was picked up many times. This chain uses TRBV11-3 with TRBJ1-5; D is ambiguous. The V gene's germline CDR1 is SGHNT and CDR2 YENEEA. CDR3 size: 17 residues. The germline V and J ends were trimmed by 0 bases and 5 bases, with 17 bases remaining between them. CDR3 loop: CASSLDPDPRSDQPQHF. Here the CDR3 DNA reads TGTGCCAGCAGCTTAGATCCGGACCCCCGGTCCGATCAGCCCCAGCATTTT.

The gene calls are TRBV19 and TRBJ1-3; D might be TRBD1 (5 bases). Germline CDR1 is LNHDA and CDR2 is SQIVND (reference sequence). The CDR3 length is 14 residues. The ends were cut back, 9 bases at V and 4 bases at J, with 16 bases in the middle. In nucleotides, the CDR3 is TGTGCCAGCGAACGGGGCTCTACGGGAAACACCATATATTTT. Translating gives CASERGSTGNTIYF.

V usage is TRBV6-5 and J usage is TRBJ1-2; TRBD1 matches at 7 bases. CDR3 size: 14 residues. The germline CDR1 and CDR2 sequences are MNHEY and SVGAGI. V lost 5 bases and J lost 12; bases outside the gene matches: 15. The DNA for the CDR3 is TGTGCCAGCAGTACTACCCGGACAGGAAGAGTTCACACCTTC. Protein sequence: CASSTTRTGRVHTF.